Listed here is a single TCR beta chain. The target antigen is unknown. Unique molecular identifiers featured in how the TCRbeta library was prepared. TCRdb re-called the PCR reads through MiXCR, storing one row per CDR3 protein. The sample has around 130,000 distinct CDR3 sequences; 8% to 10% are singletons. This specimen belongs to a study of T-cell reconstitution after alpha-beta-depleted transplantation in children. General study findings and limits: Reports say that about two months after transplant, the alpha-beta T cells came out of several hundred graft clones that had expanded. Recipient T cells and thymic progenitors that survived were the source of the high TCRbeta diversity seen at day 60 in some patients. When one year had passed after transplant, most T-cell counts and diversity came from newly produced T cells.

Germline assignment: CDR1 KGHSH and CDR2 LQKENI. The length of the CDR3 is 16 residues. V was trimmed by 4 bases and J by 0 bases, leaving 13 bases between them. The input for sequencing was PBMCs, mostly from graft donor cells, taken 180 days after TCRalphabeta/CD19-depleted stem cell transplant. The source of this sequence is a girl under two years old who had a stem cell transplant for combined immunodeficiency, so the T cells may come from the graft donor. This chain uses TRBV18 with TRBJ1-3; tentative D call: TRBD1 (6 bases). This chain's CDR3 is CASSLGGFVSGNTIYF. The CDR3 nucleotides read TGTGCCAGCTCACTCGGGGGCTTCGTCTCTGGAAACACCATATATTTT.